Described below is a single T cell receptor beta chain sequence and its context. The specificity of this receptor is unknown. No much larger clonotype is one base removed from it; base qualities were not supplied. Library prep was done by the immunoSEQ multiplex PCR assay. TCRdb obtained this table from immuneACCESS and retained in-frame rearrangements with V and J assigned. These tables miss some clones; where compared with another copy, unresolved V genes account for less than half of the shortfall, and the remainder is unexplained. Counted in this sample were around 51,000 clones; over 70% of them appeared once. The top ten clones comprise around 8.1% of the sample. CDR1 and CDR2 were assigned from the germline V gene as MGHRA and YSYEKL. CDR3 length: 19 amino acids, cysteine to phenylalanine. Only the CDR3 DNA is retained, 57 bases long and in frame from the first base. Trimmed from V: 3 bases; trimmed from J: 3 bases; junction bases lacking a gene match: 14.

Mismatch repair deficiency was established in every enrolled patient by polymerase chain reaction or immunohistochemistry. TCR sequencing was carried out for three patients who responded to pembrolizumab therapy. In the phase II trial, pembrolizumab PD-1 blockade was tested prospectively in advanced mismatch repair-deficient cancers, no matter which tissue of origin the cancers came from. Serial peripheral blood T cell samples were collected before and at multiple times after starting PD-1 blockade. Blood sampling times were reported as weeks after the first pembrolizumab dose. The data stem from a study of PD-1 blockade in mismatch repair-deficient tumors (dated by TCRdb to 2016 to 2017). With respect to the entire study: Between late 2013 and 2016, the trial enrolled about 86 consecutive patients with around twelve mismatch repair-deficient cancer types, every one of whom had been previously treated and was progressing. Deep sequencing of TCR CDR3 regions was used to track tumor-associated T cell clones in peripheral blood of patients responding to PD-1 blockade. On the study overall, not on this receptor specifically: Rapid expansion after pembrolizumab followed by contraction, generally before radiologic responses, was shown by tumor-resident clones, which were often undetectable in blood before treatment.

Material: peripheral blood, obtained about 20 weeks after starting pembrolizumab. The V gene is TRBV4-1 and the J gene is TRBJ2-1, with 10 middle bases fitting TRBD1. This sequence originates from an adult with mismatch repair-deficient cancer. The DNA sequence reads TGCGCCAGCAGCCAGGGGGGCATTAGACAGGGGGCTTTCTACAATGAGCAGTTCTTC. It codes for CASSQGGIRQGAFYNEQFF.